Each of the 3 T cell receptor beta chains below was sequenced from the same sample in a study of T cell responses to AZD1222 COVID-19 vaccine. Data came from immunoSEQ multiplex PCR; TCRdb stores just in-frame clones and leaves some out. Found here are tens of thousands of clones, around 90% of them singletons; the top ten hold approximately 5.4%. Source: peripheral blood, taken on day 0 of AZD1222 vaccination. These receptors all stem from an adult in good health.

Details on this clone: This CDR3 is also generated by other DNA sequences in the sample. V usage is TRBV10-2 and J usage is TRBJ1-1; D gene uncertain. Germline lookup yields CDR1 WSHSY and CDR2 SAAADI. Trimming pared 3 bases from V and 5 bases from J, leaving 10 bases between. The CDR3 sequence is 13 residues long. The CDR3 DNA is TGCGCCAGCAGTGATCTGGGTCGGACTGAAGCTTTCTTT. It specifies CASSDLGRTEAFF.

This chain uses TRBV6-5 with TRBJ2-3; no clear D. V was clipped by 6 bases and J by 2 bases, with 12 bases between them. This CDR3 is built from 14 residues. The germline V gene encodes CDR1 MNHEY and CDR2 SVGAGI. The CDR3 sequence is CASRRTVHTDTQYF. The CDR3 DNA is TGTGCCAGCAGGCGGACGGTTCACACAGATACGCAGTATTTT.

The CDR3 DNA is TGTGCCAGCACCTTGGCCCGGGGCGCGGGAAACACCATATATTTT. This translates into CASTLARGAGNTIYF. The chain combines TRBV2 with TRBJ1-3; perhaps TRBD1 as D (5 bases). The CDR3 runs 15 residues. Trimming took off 7 bases at V and 4 bases at J, with 17 bases between the two ends. Germline V lookup: CDR1 SNHLY, CDR2 FYNNEI.